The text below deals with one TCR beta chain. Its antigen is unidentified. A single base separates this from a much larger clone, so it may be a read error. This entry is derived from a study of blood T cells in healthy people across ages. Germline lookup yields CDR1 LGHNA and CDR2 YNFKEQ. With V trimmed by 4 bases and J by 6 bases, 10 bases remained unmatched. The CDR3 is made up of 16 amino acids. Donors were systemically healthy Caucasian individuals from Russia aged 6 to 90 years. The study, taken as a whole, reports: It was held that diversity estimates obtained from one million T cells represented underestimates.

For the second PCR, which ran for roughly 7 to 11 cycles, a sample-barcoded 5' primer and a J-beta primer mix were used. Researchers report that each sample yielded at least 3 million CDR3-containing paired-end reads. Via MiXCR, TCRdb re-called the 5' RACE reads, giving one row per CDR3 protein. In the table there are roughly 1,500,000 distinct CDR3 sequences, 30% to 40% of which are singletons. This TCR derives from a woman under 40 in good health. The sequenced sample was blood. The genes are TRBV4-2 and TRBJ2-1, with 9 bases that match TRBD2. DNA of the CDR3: TGTGCCAGCAGCCCGCCGCCAGCGGGGGGAACCAATGAGCAGTTCTTC. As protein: CASSPPPAGGTNEQFF.